One sample yielded the 2 T cell receptor beta chains listed below, sequenced in a study of blood T cell repertoires in COVID-19 (dated by TCRdb to the early 2020s). Receptor libraries were prepared by the immunoSEQ multiplex PCR assay. TCRdb provides this immuneACCESS table in a form limited to in-frame rearrangements. Some clones are lacking; in checked studies, under half of them reflect an unresolved V gene, and why the rest are absent is not known. Across this sample there are approximately 280,000 clones, with 89% seen only once. The top ten constitute approximately 12% of the sample. Sequencing was done on a sample of peripheral blood. All receptors come from an older woman with acute or convalescent COVID-19.

The V gene is TRBV27, the J gene TRBJ1-1, with D possibly TRBD1 on 6 matching bases. Germline lookup yields CDR1 MNHEY and CDR2 SMNVEV (reference sequence). The CDR3 covers 11 residues. Between the trimmed V and J ends, which lost 6 bases and 4 bases, there was a span of 6 bases. CDR3 in DNA: TGTGCCAGCAGCAGGGGCACTGAAGCTTTCTTT. It is translated as CASSRGTEAFF.

This clone was found a few times. The rearrangement uses TRBV5-1 and TRBJ2-2; 8 bases agree with TRBD2. The V and J ends lost 4 bases and 2 bases, in that order; junction bases with no gene match: 13. Germline V CDR1 and CDR2: SGHRS, YFSETQ. The CDR3 length is 18 residues. This chain's CDR3 is CASSPLPNGLANTGELFF. Written as DNA, the CDR3 is TGCGCCAGCAGCCCCCTCCCGAATGGACTAGCAAACACCGGGGAGCTGTTTTTT.